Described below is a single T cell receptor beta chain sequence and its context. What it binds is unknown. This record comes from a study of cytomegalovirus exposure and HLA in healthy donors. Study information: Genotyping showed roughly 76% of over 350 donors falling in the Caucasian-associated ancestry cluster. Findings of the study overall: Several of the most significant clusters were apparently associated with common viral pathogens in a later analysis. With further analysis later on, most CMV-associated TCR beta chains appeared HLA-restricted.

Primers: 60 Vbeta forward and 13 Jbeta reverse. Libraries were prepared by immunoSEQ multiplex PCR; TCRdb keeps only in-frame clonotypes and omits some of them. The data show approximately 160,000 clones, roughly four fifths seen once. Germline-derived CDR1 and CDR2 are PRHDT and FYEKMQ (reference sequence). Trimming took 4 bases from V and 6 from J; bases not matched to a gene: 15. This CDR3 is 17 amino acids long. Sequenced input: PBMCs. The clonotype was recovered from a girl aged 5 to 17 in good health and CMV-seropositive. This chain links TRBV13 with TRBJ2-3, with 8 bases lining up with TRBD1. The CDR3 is CASSSTLGTGSEDTQYF. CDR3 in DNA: TGTGCCAGCAGCTCGACTCTCGGGACAGGTAGTGAGGATACGCAGTATTTT.